This section outlines one T cell receptor beta chain sequence together with its context. The library was built from roughly 400 ng RNA with molecular barcoded adaptors for alpha/delta and beta/gamma chains. Using its own MiXCR run on the reads, TCRdb lists one record per CDR3 protein. Of about 40,000 distinct CDR3 sequences in the sample, about 13% are singletons; the top ten hold 35% to 45%. The data stem from a study of read filtering for tumor transcriptome and immune sequencing. For the study at large: After DNase treatment, RNA was made into whole-transcriptome libraries.

The CDR3 is made up of 17 amino acids. With 2 bases removed from V and 2 bases from J, the gap between germline ends came to 16 bases. CDR1 MDHEN and CDR2 SYDVKM come from the germline V gene. The origin of this receptor is a donor over 35 with multiple myeloma. What was sequenced was a population of CD138-negative cells sorted from bone marrow. The chain is built from TRBV28 and TRBJ1-5, with D tentatively TRBD1 (6 bases). CDR3 amino acids: CASSLGAGVSGNQPQHF. The CDR3, as DNA: TGTGCCAGCAGTTTAGGGGCAGGGGTTAGCGGCAATCAGCCCCAGCATTTT.